A selection of T cell receptor beta chains follows, all from one sample in a study of blood T cell repertoires in COVID-19. Here immunoSEQ multiplex PCR was the method, and the copy in TCRdb shows in-frame clones only, minus some. The repertoire holds 200,000 or so clones, 80% to 90% seen once, with 3.5% to 4.5% in the top ten. Material: PBMCs or T cells enriched from blood (not recorded which). The receptors were gathered from a woman aged 40 to 50 with acute COVID-19. The CDR3 runs from the conserved cysteine through the conserved F or W. A D gene is named only where the DNA matches it firmly. Only some rows state a clone size, as once, few, many or a class for expanded clones.

J,V,D,size,DNA,CDR3
TRBJ2-1,TRBV4-3,TRBD1,NA,TGCGCCAGCAGCCCCGGACAGGGCTACAATGAGCAGTTCTTC,CASSPGQGYNEQFF
TRBJ2-7,TRBV12-3/TRBV12-4,NA,NA,TGTGCCAGCAGTCCGGGCAGCGGGTACGAGCAGTACTTC,CASSPGSGYEQYF
TRBJ2-7,TRBV7-3,NA,once,TGTGCCAGCAGCCTACCGAGGGAGCAGTACTTC,CASSLPREQYF
TRBJ1-6,TRBV7-9,NA,NA,TGTGCCAGCAGCTTATCGGGGTGGGATTCACCCCTCCACTTT,CASSLSGWDSPLHF
TRBJ2-3,TRBV12-3/TRBV12-4,NA,NA,TGTGCCAGCAGGGACTACACAGATACGCAGTATTTT,CASRDYTDTQYF
TRBJ2-1,TRBV27,NA,NA,TGTGCCAGCAGTTTAGGGCCCTTAAGGTTAGGGGATTACAATGAGCAGTTCTTC,CASSLGPLRLGDYNEQFF
TRBJ2-4,TRBV13,TRBD2,once,TGTGCCAGCAGCTTAGCCGGGACTAGCGGATACAAAAACATTCAGTACTTC,CASSLAGTSGYKNIQYF
TRBJ2-1,TRBV2,NA,NA,TGTGCCAGCAGTGTTAGCCTTGTAGGAAATGAGCAGTTCTTC,CASSVSLVGNEQFF
TRBJ1-2,TRBV28,NA,medium-sized,TGTGCCAGCAGTTTAGGGGGAGGGGGAAATTCGGGAGGCTACACCTTC,CASSLGGGGNSGGYTF
TRBJ1-1,TRBV4-2,NA,NA,TGTGCCAGCAGCCAAGATATAGGGAGGGACACTGAAGCTTTCTTT,CASSQDIGRDTEAFF
TRBJ1-1,TRBV19,NA,once,TGTGCCAGTAGTTTTGACTTGAACACTGAAGCTTTCTTT,CASSFDLNTEAFF
TRBJ1-3,TRBV7-9,NA,NA,TGTGCCAGCAGCCCGGACATCTCTGGAAACACCATATATTTT,CASSPDISGNTIYF
TRBJ1-1,TRBV12-3/TRBV12-4,NA,NA,TGTGCCAGCAGTTTGGGCATCAACACTGAAGCTTTCTTT,CASSLGINTEAFF
TRBJ2-2,TRBV3-1/TRBV3-2,TRBD2,NA,TGTGCCAGCAGCCGGGAGAGGTCTAGCGGGAGGGGAGACACCGGGGAGCTGTTTTTT,CASSRERSSGRGDTGELFF
TRBJ2-2,TRBV19,NA,NA,TGTGCCAGTAGTAGGAGCAGATACACCGGGGAGCTGTTTTTT,CASSRSRYTGELFF
TRBJ1-3,TRBV20-1,NA,NA,TGCAGTGCTAGTCTGGGGCGGGAAAACACCATATATTTT,CSASLGRENTIYF
TRBJ2-2,TRBV2,NA,few,TGTGCCAGCAGTGCAGCGGGCGTCACCGGGGAGCTGTTTTTT,CASSAAGVTGELFF
TRBJ2-5,TRBV6-2/TRBV6-3,TRBD2,few,TGTGCCAGCAGTTACCCCGTGGTAGCGGGTCAAGAGACCCAGTACTTC,CASSYPVVAGQETQYF
TRBJ1-5,TRBV28,TRBD1,NA,TGTGCCAGCAGTTCGGGACAGAGCAATCAGCCCCAGCATTTT,CASSSGQSNQPQHF
TRBJ1-5,TRBV7-2,TRBD1,few,TGTGCCAGCAGTTTAGATACAGGGGTCAATCAGCCCCAGCATTTT,CASSLDTGVNQPQHF
TRBJ2-1,TRBV7-9,TRBD2,NA,TGTGCCAGCCGACATACGGGAGGATCCTACAATGAGCAGTTCTTC,CASRHTGGSYNEQFF
TRBJ1-1,TRBV28,NA,once,TGTGCCAGCAGTCAATTTCGGTGGCAGGCGAACACTGAAGCTTTCTTT,CASSQFRWQANTEAFF
TRBJ1-6,TRBV2,NA,NA,TGTGCCAGCACCCTCGCCAGGACACTGAATTCACCCCTCCACTTT,CASTLARTLNSPLHF
TRBJ2-2,TRBV4-1,TRBD2,NA,TGCGCCAGCAGCCCGGGACTAGCGGGAGCTCCGACCGGGGAGCTGTTTTTT,CASSPGLAGAPTGELFF
TRBJ1-2,TRBV6-5,TRBD1,NA,TGTGCCAGCAGTTACTCCTCGGGACAGGCGCACTATGGCTACACCTTC,CASSYSSGQAHYGYTF
TRBJ2-1,TRBV29-1,TRBD2,NA,TGCAGCGTTGAGAGGACTAGCGGGAGCAATGAGCAGTTCTTC,CSVERTSGSNEQFF
TRBJ2-1,TRBV28,TRBD2,NA,TGTGCCACCTTGCGGGAGCCACCCTACAATGAGCAGTTCTTC,CATLREPPYNEQFF
TRBJ2-5,TRBV29-1,TRBD2,NA,TGCAGCGTTGGTGGGACTAGCAAAGAGACCCAGTACTTC,CSVGGTSKETQYF
TRBJ2-1,TRBV19,NA,NA,TGTGCCAGTAGTGATCTTACATCCTACAATGAGCAGTTCTTC,CASSDLTSYNEQFF
TRBJ2-3,TRBV7-8,NA,NA,TGTGCCAGCAGCTTAGGGTGGGGCGGTACTAGCACAGATACGCAGTATTTT,CASSLGWGGTSTDTQYF
TRBJ2-7,TRBV7-2,TRBD2,NA,TGTGCCAGCAGCCTGGGACTAGCCCACGAGCAGTACTTC,CASSLGLAHEQYF
TRBJ1-1,TRBV7-2,NA,few,TGTGCCAGCAGCTCCGGACAGCTCTCTGGGGGCACTGAAGCTTTCTTT,CASSSGQLSGGTEAFF
TRBJ2-1,TRBV27,NA,few,TGTGCCAGCAGTTCCCCATGGACTGTTTACAATGAGCAGTTCTTC,CASSSPWTVYNEQFF
TRBJ2-3,TRBV7-6,TRBD1,NA,TGTGCCAGCAGCTCGACAGGGAGCATCACAGATACGCAGTATTTT,CASSSTGSITDTQYF
TRBJ2-7,TRBV11-3,TRBD1,NA,TGTGCCAGCAGCTTAGCGGGCACAGGGGACAACGAGCAGTACTTC,CASSLAGTGDNEQYF
TRBJ1-1,TRBV28,NA,NA,TGTGCCAGCTCCCAACCTCCCAGGAACACTGAAGCTTTCTTT,CASSQPPRNTEAFF